This T cell receptor (beta chain) is drawn from a study of T cell responses to AZD1222 COVID-19 vaccine. Study-wide results and limits: Of the AZD1222 recipients, only six were seropositive at baseline. Clonal diversity may have been underestimated, and the donors were mostly white British, with more females than males. At 160-218 and 743-854, vaccine-associated CD4 TCRs were dominant, and they spanned spike. After the peak T cell response, and only then, were repertoires sampled.

The V gene lost 0 bases and the J gene lost 5 bases, with 19 bases spanning the gap. The CDR3 has 17 residues. Germline CDR1 is LNHDA and CDR2 is SQIVND (reference sequence). Assay used: immunoSEQ multiplex PCR; TCRdb lists only in-frame clones, some missing. In the table there are roughly 100,000 clones, approximately 86% of which are singletons. With regard to this clone: Its antigen is undetermined.

Sample: peripheral blood, taken 28 days after the second dose of the MenACWY control vaccine. The receptor was isolated from an adult who received the MenACWY meningococcal vaccine as a control. The chain combines TRBV19 with TRBJ2-5; perhaps TRBD1 as D (6 bases). CDR3: CASSIDPGMGGQETQYF. The CDR3 nucleotides are TGTGCCAGTAGTATAGATCCAGGGATGGGTGGACAGGAGACCCAGTACTTC.